This TCR beta chain was recovered during a study of blood T cell repertoires in COVID-19. About the study: Samples representing acute and convalescent COVID-19 were sourced from the United States, Italy and Spain.

This clone was observed a handful of times. This table comes from immunoSEQ multiplex PCR, and its TCRdb copy is limited to in-frame clones, with some not included. The table lists 150,000 to 200,000 clones, about 72% of them singletons, with around 16% in the top ten. Participant ages covered about 18 to 95 years across about 22 US areas. The germline CDR1 and CDR2 sequences are MNHEY and SVGAGI. The CDR3 consists of 15 residues. Trimming took 4 bases from V and 10 from J; bases not matched to a gene: 9. Sequenced input: PBMCs or T cells enriched from blood (not recorded which). The receptor was derived from a woman in her forties or fifties who had recovered from COVID-19. This chain connects TRBV6-5 to TRBJ2-1; 11 bases map to TRBD2. The CDR3 region has the DNA TGTGCCAGCAGTTTCCTTAGCGGGAGGGTGCCCGAGCAGTTCTTC. It specifies CASSFLSGRVPEQFF.